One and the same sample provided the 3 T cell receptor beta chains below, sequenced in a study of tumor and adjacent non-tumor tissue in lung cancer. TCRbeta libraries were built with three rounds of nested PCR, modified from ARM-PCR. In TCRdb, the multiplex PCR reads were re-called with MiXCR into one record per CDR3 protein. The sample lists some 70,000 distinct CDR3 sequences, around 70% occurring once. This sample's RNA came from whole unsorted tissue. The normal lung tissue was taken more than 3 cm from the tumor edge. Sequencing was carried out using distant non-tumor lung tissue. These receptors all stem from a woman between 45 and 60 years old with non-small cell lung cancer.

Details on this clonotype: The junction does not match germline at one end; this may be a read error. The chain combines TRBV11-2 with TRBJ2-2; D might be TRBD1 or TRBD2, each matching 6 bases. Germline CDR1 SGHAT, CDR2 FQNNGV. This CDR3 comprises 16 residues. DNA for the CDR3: TGTGCCAGCAGCTTGGTCCTAGGGACAAACACGGGGGAGCTGCTTTTT. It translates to CASSLVLGTNTGELLF. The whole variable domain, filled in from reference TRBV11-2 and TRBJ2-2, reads EAGVAQSPRYKIIEKRQSVAFWCNPISGHATLYWYQQILGQGPKLLIQFQNNGVVDDSQLPKDRFSAERLKGVDSTLKIQPAKLEDSAVYLCASSLVLGTNTGELLFGEGSRLTVL.

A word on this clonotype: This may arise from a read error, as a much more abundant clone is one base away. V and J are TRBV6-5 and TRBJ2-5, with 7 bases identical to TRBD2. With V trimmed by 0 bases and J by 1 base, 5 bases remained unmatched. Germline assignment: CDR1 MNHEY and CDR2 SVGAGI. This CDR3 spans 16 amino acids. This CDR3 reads CASSYSLADFQETQYF. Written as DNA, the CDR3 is TGTGCCAGCAGTTACTCCCTAGCGGACTTCCAAGAGACCCAGTACTTC.

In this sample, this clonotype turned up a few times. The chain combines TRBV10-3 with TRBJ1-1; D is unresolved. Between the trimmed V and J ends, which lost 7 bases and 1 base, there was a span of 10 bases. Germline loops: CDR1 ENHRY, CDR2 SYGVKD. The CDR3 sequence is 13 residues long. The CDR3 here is CAINPVGNTEAFF. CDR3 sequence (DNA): TGTGCCATCAATCCTGTAGGGAACACTGAAGCTTTCTTT.